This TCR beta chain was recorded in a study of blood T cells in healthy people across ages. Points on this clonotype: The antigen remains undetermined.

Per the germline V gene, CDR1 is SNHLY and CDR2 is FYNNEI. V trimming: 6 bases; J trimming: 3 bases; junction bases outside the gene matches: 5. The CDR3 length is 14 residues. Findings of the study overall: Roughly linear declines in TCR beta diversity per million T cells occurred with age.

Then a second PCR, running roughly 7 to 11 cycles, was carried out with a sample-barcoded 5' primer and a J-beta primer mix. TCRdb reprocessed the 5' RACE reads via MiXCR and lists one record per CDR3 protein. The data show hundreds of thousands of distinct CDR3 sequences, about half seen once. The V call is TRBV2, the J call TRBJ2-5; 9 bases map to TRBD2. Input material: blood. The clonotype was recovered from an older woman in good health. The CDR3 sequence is CASSGGLAKETQYF. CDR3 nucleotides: TGTGCCAGCAGCGGAGGACTAGCGAAAGAGACCCAGTACTTC. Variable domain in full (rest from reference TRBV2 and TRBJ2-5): EPEVTQTPSHQVTQMGQEVILRCVPISNHLYFYWYRQILGQKVEFLVSFYNNEISEKSEIFDDQFSVERPDGSNFTLKIRSTKLEDSAMYFCASSGGLAKETQYFGPGTRLLVL.